This section outlines one T cell receptor beta chain sequence together with its context. Its target is unknown. These data are taken from a study of CD4 T cells in relation to SARS-CoV-2 and coronaviruses. Unexposed donor CD4+ T cells date from 2011-2018, before the COVID-19 pandemic. CD4+ T cells were isolated from the cells after 10 days of culture. Each well had two million PBMCs in about 5% human AB serum with IL-2. CDR1 and CDR2 (germline): LGHDT, YNNKEL (reference sequence). Trimming removed 4 bases from V and 7 bases from J; junction bases left unmatched: 10. The CDR3 length is 15 residues. The method was immunoSEQ multiplex PCR; TCRdb's version includes in-frame clones alone and lacks a portion of them. The sample holds about 21,000 clones, under 85% seen once.

The receptor was isolated from a human donor in good health. V is TRBV3-1 (or the pseudogene TRBV3-2) and J is TRBJ1-5, with 7 positions matching TRBD1. What was sequenced was CD4+ T cells from PBMCs, cultured in vitro. DNA for the CDR3: TGTGCCAGCAGCCCTTCTCTGACAGGGACCCAGCCCCAGCATTTT. It is translated as CASSPSLTGTQPQHF.